The rows below give T cell receptor beta chains drawn from one sample of a study of T cells expressing NK-cell markers. Using the 5' RACE reads, TCRdb records one entry per CDR3 protein without DNA. The sample totals almost 450,000 distinct CDR3 sequences. Sample: blood T cells: a sorted CD56 or NKG2C T cell subset, CD4+ or CD8+ T cells, or bulk PBMC T cells (not recorded which). The receptors shown here come from a woman aged 18 to 75 in good health. Each CDR3 is given with its conserved first and last residue. The order of the fields is V gene, J gene, CDR3 protein.

v_gene: TRBV12-3/TRBV12-4
j_gene: TRBJ2-2
CDR3aa: CASSRLAVNTGELFF

v_gene: TRBV9
j_gene: TRBJ2-3
CDR3aa: CASSPQHTQYF

v_gene: TRBV7-9
j_gene: TRBJ2-2
CDR3aa: CASSQPGPFTGELFF

v_gene: TRBV2
j_gene: TRBJ1-2
CDR3aa: CASREGRINYGYTF

v_gene: TRBV4-2
j_gene: TRBJ2-1
CDR3aa: CASSQENDGGNEQFF

v_gene: TRBV18
j_gene: TRBJ1-1
CDR3aa: CASSPTDAGTEAFF

v_gene: TRBV20-1
j_gene: TRBJ2-3
CDR3aa: CSAQPMTSTDTQYF

v_gene: TRBV6-1
j_gene: TRBJ2-7
CDR3aa: CASSADRASYEQYF

v_gene: TRBV11-2
j_gene: TRBJ2-3
CDR3aa: CASSLVVGLASTDTQYF

v_gene: TRBV12-3/TRBV12-4
j_gene: TRBJ1-5
CDR3aa: CASSFGQSNQPQHF

v_gene: TRBV6-2/TRBV6-3
j_gene: TRBJ2-3
CDR3aa: CASLGPPDTQYF

v_gene: TRBV7-3
j_gene: TRBJ2-1
CDR3aa: CASSLNSGRRDEQFF

v_gene: TRBV9
j_gene: TRBJ1-2
CDR3aa: CASSPTDGYTF

v_gene: TRBV5-6
j_gene: TRBJ1-5
CDR3aa: CASSLLVQGNQPQHF

v_gene: TRBV27
j_gene: TRBJ2-3
CDR3aa: CASRPRAVSTDTQYF

v_gene: TRBV4-2
j_gene: TRBJ2-1
CDR3aa: CASSQDGTSGRGFFF

v_gene: TRBV14
j_gene: TRBJ2-5
CDR3aa: CASSRTGQETQYF

v_gene: TRBV7-9
j_gene: TRBJ2-1
CDR3aa: CASSESIYNEQFF

v_gene: TRBV11-2
j_gene: TRBJ2-5
CDR3aa: CASSVRDKRRQYQETQYF

v_gene: TRBV29-1
j_gene: TRBJ1-2
CDR3aa: CSVQGNYGYTF

v_gene: TRBV20-1
j_gene: TRBJ2-3
CDR3aa: CSAIPSGRFTDTQYF

v_gene: TRBV6-5
j_gene: TRBJ2-1
CDR3aa: CASRRTSGTQFF

v_gene: TRBV4-3
j_gene: TRBJ2-3
CDR3aa: CASSQDRGTSSTDTQYF

v_gene: TRBV5-1
j_gene: TRBJ2-2
CDR3aa: CASSLKGQGIPGELFF

v_gene: TRBV7-2
j_gene: TRBJ2-4
CDR3aa: CASSLAGGDIQYF

v_gene: TRBV20-1
j_gene: TRBJ2-2
CDR3aa: CSACRPSLALANTGELFF

v_gene: TRBV27
j_gene: TRBJ1-1
CDR3aa: CASSFRQINTEAFF

v_gene: TRBV18
j_gene: TRBJ1-2
CDR3aa: CASSPVGDYGYTF

v_gene: TRBV20-1
j_gene: TRBJ1-5
CDR3aa: CSARGQDRGRPQHF

v_gene: TRBV30
j_gene: TRBJ2-2
CDR3aa: CAWILQGGTGELFF

v_gene: TRBV19
j_gene: TRBJ2-1
CDR3aa: CASLQGGRPLGEQFF

v_gene: TRBV6-5
j_gene: TRBJ2-1
CDR3aa: CASSYSQVTAPGNEQFF

v_gene: TRBV12-3/TRBV12-4
j_gene: TRBJ2-3
CDR3aa: CASSHPVLTRSGTDTQYF

v_gene: TRBV25-1
j_gene: TRBJ2-5
CDR3aa: CASKEVKGPRGFAQYF

v_gene: TRBV20-1
j_gene: TRBJ2-7
CDR3aa: CSASEVSYEQYF

v_gene: TRBV6-1
j_gene: TRBJ2-1
CDR3aa: CASSLDRANYNEQFF

v_gene: TRBV6-5
j_gene: TRBJ2-1
CDR3aa: CASSRQYEQFF

v_gene: TRBV20-1
j_gene: TRBJ2-4
CDR3aa: CSARLRTGVVSGAKNIQYF

v_gene: TRBV6-2/TRBV6-3
j_gene: TRBJ2-7
CDR3aa: CASGGRLLLEQYF

v_gene: TRBV5-1
j_gene: TRBJ2-3
CDR3aa: CASSRTAGGRTDTQYF

v_gene: TRBV7-2
j_gene: TRBJ2-7
CDR3aa: CASSLVPALYEQYF

v_gene: TRBV12-3/TRBV12-4
j_gene: TRBJ1-3
CDR3aa: CASSLYSGNTIYF

v_gene: TRBV5-1
j_gene: TRBJ1-4
CDR3aa: CASSLWTGGTEKLFF

v_gene: TRBV11-2
j_gene: TRBJ2-5
CDR3aa: CASSTGLAGGLHQETQYF

v_gene: TRBV6-5
j_gene: TRBJ1-2
CDR3aa: CASSYQERGYGYTF

v_gene: TRBV4-1
j_gene: TRBJ2-1
CDR3aa: CASSQGLAVSYNEQFF

v_gene: TRBV20-1
j_gene: TRBJ2-2
CDR3aa: CSARLAGDTGELFF

v_gene: TRBV19
j_gene: TRBJ1-5
CDR3aa: CASRSDGGSFQPQHF

v_gene: TRBV7-9
j_gene: TRBJ2-1
CDR3aa: CASSPDTSGPYNEQFF

v_gene: TRBV4-3
j_gene: TRBJ2-7
CDR3aa: CASSQAGTGTDEQYF

v_gene: TRBV6-5
j_gene: TRBJ2-1
CDR3aa: CASSLAGDMGNEQFF

v_gene: TRBV20-1
j_gene: TRBJ2-5
CDR3aa: CSARDSEGWGVRTQYF

v_gene: TRBV23-1
j_gene: TRBJ2-3
CDR3aa: CASSQPSSCGQYF

v_gene: TRBV5-1
j_gene: TRBJ2-3
CDR3aa: CASRLAGKVTDTQYF

v_gene: TRBV12-3/TRBV12-4
j_gene: TRBJ1-4
CDR3aa: CASRLAGVGYEKLFF

v_gene: TRBV27
j_gene: TRBJ2-1
CDR3aa: CASSYGKTSAGGLNEQFF

v_gene: TRBV7-9
j_gene: TRBJ1-5
CDR3aa: CASSFNGPQHF

v_gene: TRBV20-1
j_gene: TRBJ2-2
CDR3aa: CSASPVSRGTGELFF

v_gene: TRBV28
j_gene: TRBJ2-7
CDR3aa: CATRLAAPVEQYF

v_gene: TRBV11-1
j_gene: TRBJ2-1
CDR3aa: CASSLSDMGILLYNEQFF